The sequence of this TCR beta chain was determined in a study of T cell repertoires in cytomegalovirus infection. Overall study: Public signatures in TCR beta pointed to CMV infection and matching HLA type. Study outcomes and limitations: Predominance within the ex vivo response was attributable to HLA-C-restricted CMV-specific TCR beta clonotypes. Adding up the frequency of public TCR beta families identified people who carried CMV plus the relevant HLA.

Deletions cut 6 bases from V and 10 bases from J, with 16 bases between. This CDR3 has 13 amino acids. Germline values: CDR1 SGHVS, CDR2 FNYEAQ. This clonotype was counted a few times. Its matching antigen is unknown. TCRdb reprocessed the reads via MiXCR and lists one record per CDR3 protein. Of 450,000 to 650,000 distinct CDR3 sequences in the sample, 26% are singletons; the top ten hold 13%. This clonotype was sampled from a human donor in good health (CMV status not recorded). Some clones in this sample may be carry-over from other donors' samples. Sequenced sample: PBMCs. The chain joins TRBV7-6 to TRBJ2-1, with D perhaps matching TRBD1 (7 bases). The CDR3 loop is CASSRRGRGEQFF. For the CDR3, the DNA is TGTGCCAGCAGTCGGAGGGGGCGTGGGGAGCAGTTCTTC.